This is a list of T cell receptor beta chains from one sample in a study of glioma-infiltrating T cells after dendritic cell vaccination. Assay used: immunoSEQ multiplex PCR; TCRdb lists only in-frame clones, some missing. The data contain about 92,000 clones, approximately 90% of them seen just once; the ten biggest clones take up approximately 14%. The sample here was blood, taken before dendritic cell vaccination. These receptor sequences come from a human donor with glioblastoma. Each CDR3 is given without its conserved first and last residue. Only some rows state a clone size, as once, few, many or a class for expanded clones.

>14|TRBV30|-
AWSEKRGQGDYGYT
>14|TRBV5-4|-
ASSLGPTGNQETQY
>12|TRBV27|-
ASSLAGAARELF
>13|TRBV7-8|-
ASSLVGEGFYEQY
>15|TRBV4-2|-
ASSQDITSGTYNEQF
>10|TRBV29-1|-
SAMTGNYGYT
>13|TRBV10-3|-
AISPIAGGPDTQY
>13|TRBV15|-
ATTHSDRDTDTQY
>12|TRBV19|-
ASSSDRGATEAF
>11|TRBV19|-
ASGVDSLSPQH
>14|TRBV28|-
ASSLSGLVGFIEQF
>14|TRBV7-8|-
ASSLSWGGILQPQH
>14|TRBV5-1|-
ASSPRGGPSTGELF
>13|TRBV11-3|-
ASSLRGAPGYEQY
>14|TRBV5-1|-
ASSPGEGRTNTEAF
>11|TRBV29-1|once
SARRQRDTEAF
>14|TRBV7-2|few
ASSPRRGDSNQPQH
>13|TRBV7-2|-
ASSPRTGGGETQY
>12|TRBV21-1|-
ASSTRAGVDTQY
>13|TRBV6-5|-
ASSPIMDTSYEQY
>12|TRBV6-5|-
ASSPPGRRDEQY
>11|TRBV29-1|once
SVAARYSYEQY
>11|TRBV6-1|once
ASSGAGNEKLF
>13|TRBV19|-
ASSIGLAGENEQY
>14|TRBV4-1|-
ASSQDISGSSYEQY
>12|TRBV18|-
ASSPGDRMVEQY
>13|TRBV15|-
ATSSPRGVPYEQY
>14|TRBV6-5|-
ASSYSQVSGANVLT
>13|TRBV15|-
ATSFDRPTSYEQY
>11|TRBV9|-
ASSRQGWETQY
>12|TRBV7-9|-
ASSFGSGNYGYT
>13|TRBV25-1|-
ASHQGKSSTDTQY
>14|TRBV4-3|many
ASSHTTGTGAGELF
>12|TRBV29-1|-
SVLQGVDTGELF
>11|TRBV27|-
ASSLQGYYGYT
>12|TRBV6-5|few
ASSYGTGAYEQY
>14|TRBV28|once
ASSLVGAGGQHEQY
>14|TRBV4-1|few
ASSQLGGGSGNTIY
>13|TRBV6-1|few
ASSVQVTSGNTIY
>13|TRBV2|-
ASSEGGGSYSPLH
>13|TRBV6-5|once
ASSSGLVSTDTQY
>14|TRBV9|-
ASSPISGILPGELF
>13|TRBV5-4|-
ASSDRYLSYNEQF
>18|TRBV5-1|-
ASSLGLGLAGSSYQETQY
>12|TRBV30|-
AWGGGVRGTEAF
>14|TRBV27|-
ASSLSAGTGLYEQY
>9|TRBV29-1|-
SIGQSYEQY
>12|TRBV5-8|-
ASSLPDRQVEAF
>11|TRBV5-1|-
ASSSGASYEQY
>13|TRBV29-1|few
SVASPGQETYGYT
>15|TRBV7-2|-
ASSLALRGQPRNEQF
>10|TRBV5-6|-
ASSRTWETQY
>11|TRBV13|once
ASSFRNTGELF
>14|TRBV7-2|-
ASSYGGHANTGELF
>17|TRBV7-3|few
ASSPQMGQGQYSNQPQH
>13|TRBV18|-
ASYSGQGSYNEQF
>11|TRBV4-3|-
ASSHQTGHEQY